The clone carrying this TCR beta chain has only a few counts. Its cognate antigen is unknown. The data stem from a study of T cells in Graves' hyperthyroidism and ophthalmopathy. Study details: Any treatment followed the collection of peripheral blood at initial diagnosis.

TCR beta CDR3 regions were amplified from RNA. TCR CDR3 regions were first amplified by RT-PCR with HTBI primers. MiXCR was run by TCRdb on the multiplex PCR reads, yielding one entry per CDR3 protein. The table shows about 640,000 distinct CDR3 sequences, with less than 25% occurring only once. Study-level points and caveats: Blood samples included most of the expanded thyroid clonotypes exceeding 0.001.

This CDR3 has 14 residues. In germline, CDR1 is MNHNS, CDR2 SASEGT. J was trimmed by 3 bases and V by 4 bases; bases with no gene match: 3. The rearrangement links TRBV6-1 to TRBJ1-1, with 9 bases matching TRBD1. The specimen was blood. The clonotype comes from a man under 40 with Graves' ophthalmopathy. The CDR3 nucleotides are TGTGCCAGCAGTGGACAGGGGGGGCACACTGAAGCTTTCTTT. Amino acids: CASSGQGGHTEAFF.